One and the same sample provided the 32 T cell receptor beta chains below, sequenced in a study of T cells in Graves' hyperthyroidism and ophthalmopathy (dated by TCRdb to about 2019). Receptors were amplified or captured by multiplex PCR. Data came from an Illumina HiSeq 2000. TCR beta CDR3 regions were amplified from RNA transcripts. A first-round RT-PCR of the TCR CDR3 used the HTBI primer set with the Qiagen OneStep RT-PCR kit. TCRdb trimmed the raw reads at Q25, called clones with MiXCR and kept productive beta chains. For every CDR3 protein sequence, its rows merge into one entry that carries the most common genes and DNA. This sample gives more than 150,000 distinct CDR3 sequences in total; about 15% of them show up just once. In total, the top ten clones hold approximately 28% of the sample. Sequencing input: blood. All receptors come from a woman aged 45 to 65 with Graves' hyperthyroidism.

J is TRBJ2-2 and V is TRBV29-1; D assignment may be TRBD1 or TRBD2 (5 bases each). V was pared by 7 bases and J by 4 bases, with 16 bases between. The CDR3 is made up of 14 amino acids. The germline V gene encodes CDR1 SQVTM and CDR2 ANQGSEA. CDR3 loop: CSAGTAGTTGELFF. The CDR3 region has the DNA TGCAGCGCCGGGACGGCCGGCACCACCGGGGAGCTGTTTTTT.

This clonotype has a count of ten or more. The J gene is TRBJ2-1, the V gene TRBV29-1, with 7 bases lining up with TRBD1. Germline V gene data show CDR1 as SQVTM and CDR2 as ANQGSEA. The CDR3 sequence is 17 residues long. The V segment lost 1 base and the J segment 4 bases; nucleotides outside the gene matches: 13. The CDR3 sequence is CSVEGAAIGGRYNEQFF. The DNA for the CDR3 is TGCAGCGTTGAAGGTGCAGCTATAGGGGGCCGATACAATGAGCAGTTCTTC.

This clonotype was counted many times. V is TRBV28 and J is TRBJ1-2; 12 bases agree with TRBD1. The V segment lost 3 bases and the J segment 10 bases; nucleotides outside the gene matches: 12. Germline lookup yields CDR1 MDHEN and CDR2 SYDVKM. This CDR3 region has 16 residues. The CDR3 DNA reads TGTGCCAGCAGTTTTCCAAACCCCGGGACAGGGGGCGACTACACCTTC. Protein: CASSFPNPGTGGDYTF.

This clonotype was recorded many times. The chain joins TRBV28 to TRBJ1-1; TRBD1 might be the D (6 bases). Germline-derived CDR1 and CDR2 are MDHEN and SYDVKM. The CDR3 consists of 13 residues. Trimming left V 8 bases short and J 4 bases short, with 14 bases between. CDR3 protein: CASGGGLATEAFF. CDR3 DNA: TGTGCCAGCGGAGGGGGTCTAGCCACTGAAGCTTTCTTT. Full variable domain (remainder filled in from reference TRBV28 and TRBJ1-1): DVKVTQSSRYLVKRTGEKVFLECVQDMDHENMFWYRQDPGLGLRLIYFSYDVKMKEKGDIPEGYSVSREKKERFSLILESASTNQTSMYLCASGGGLATEAFFGQGTRLTVV.

As concerns this clonotype: It may be a read error: a sequence one base away is much more abundant. The rearrangement uses TRBV12-3 or TRBV12-4 and TRBJ1-2; a possible D gene is TRBD1 (5 bases). This CDR3 is built from 14 residues. With 5 bases removed from V and 3 bases from J, the gap between germline ends came to 13 bases. The CDR3 DNA is TGTGCCAGCAGTATGACGGGGCAGTACTATGGCTACACCTTC. This encodes CASSMTGQYYGYTF.

This clonotype has at least ten counts. V is TRBV12-3 or TRBV12-4 and J is TRBJ2-5; TRBD2 agrees at 12 bases. The CDR3 consists of 17 residues. J was trimmed by 4 bases and V by 1 base; bases with no gene match: 7. The CDR3 sequence is CASSLGPSGGAGETQYF. Here the CDR3 DNA reads TGTGCCAGCAGTTTAGGCCCTAGCGGGGGGGCAGGAGAGACCCAGTACTTC.

The V call is TRBV7-2, the J call TRBJ2-1; D possibly corresponds to TRBD2 (5 bases). Germline lookup yields CDR1 SGHTA and CDR2 FQGNSA. CDR3 length: 13 amino acids. The germline V and J ends were trimmed by 3 bases and 13 bases, with 16 bases remaining between them. CDR3 sequence: CASSLGTSGRQFF. The CDR3, as DNA: TGTGCCAGCAGCTTGGGTACTAGTGGCCGCCAGTTCTTC.

This clonotype was counted many times. The chain has TRBV6-1 and TRBJ1-5, with TRBD1 as a possible D gene (5 bases). The ends were cut back, 6 bases at V and 4 bases at J, with 16 bases in the middle. CDR3 size: 15 residues. Germline V gene data show CDR1 as MNHNS and CDR2 as SASEGT. This CDR3 is CASSGDRDPNQPQHF. The CDR3 bases are TGTGCCAGCAGCGGTGACAGAGACCCTAATCAGCCCCAGCATTTT.

CDR3 DNA: TGCGCCAGCAGCTTGGCCCCCCTTGGCGTTAGCGGGGGGGCCGAGACCCAGTACTTC. It translates to CASSLAPLGVSGGAETQYF. The V gene is TRBV5-1, the J gene TRBJ2-5, with 11 bases identical to TRBD2. Unmatched junction bases numbered 15, after V lost 0 bases and J lost 5 bases. The CDR3 runs 19 residues. CDR1 is SGHRS and CDR2 is YFSETQ in the germline V gene.

The chain recombines TRBV6-2 or TRBV6-3 with TRBJ2-6; D is undetermined. Trimming cost V 2 bases and J 0 bases, with 11 bases left between them. The CDR3 length is 17 residues. Germline V CDR1 and CDR2: MNHEY, SVGEGT. The CDR3 region has the DNA TGTGCCAGCAGTTACAGGTCCCCTCTCTCTGGGGCCAACGTCCTGACTTTC. Its translation is CASSYRSPLSGANVLTF.

V and J are TRBV2 and TRBJ1-1, with TRBD1 identical over 8 bases. Germline trimming cut 11 bases from V and 1 base from J; bases unmatched to any gene: 6. Germline V gives CDR1 SNHLY, CDR2 FYNNEI. The CDR3 has 13 amino acids. The CDR3 is CAGSGTGNTEAFF. CDR3 bases: TGTGCCGGCTCCGGGACAGGGAACACTGAAGCTTTCTTT.

This clonotype was counted at least ten times. The V call is TRBV20-1, the J call TRBJ1-1; D is possibly TRBD1 (5 bases). This CDR3 has 13 residues. From germline, CDR1 is DFQATT and CDR2 SNEGSKA (reference sequence). Trimming cost V 4 bases and J 1 base, with 10 bases left between them. The CDR3 nucleotides are TGCAGTGCTACGTCCGGGACGAACACTGAAGCTTTCTTT. Protein: CSATSGTNTEAFF.

The rearrangement uses TRBV4-3 and TRBJ2-5, with TRBD2 matching 9 bases. V trimming: 0 bases; J trimming: 5 bases; junction bases outside the gene matches: 10. Germline V gives CDR1 LGHNA, CDR2 YSLEER. CDR3 length equals 17 residues. The CDR3 coding sequence is TGCGCCAGCAGCCAAGATCCGGCTAGCGGGGATGGGGAGACCCAGTACTTC. Amino acids: CASSQDPASGDGETQYF.

Turning to this clonotype: Being one base from a much bigger clone, this may be a read error. The chain has TRBV9 and TRBJ1-3; 7 bases are a match to TRBD1. The CDR3 has 16 residues. Germline values: CDR1 SGDLS, CDR2 YYNGEE. CDR3 in amino acids: CASSVEPGTAGDTIYF. CDR3 DNA sequence: TGTGCCAGCAGCGTCGAACCAGGGACAGCTGGAGACACCATATATTTT. The full variable domain, its missing parts supplied by reference TRBV9 and TRBJ1-3, is DSGVTQTPKHLITATGQRVTLRCSPRSGDLSVYWYQQSLDQGLQFLIQYYNGEERAKGNILERFSAQQFPDLHSELNLSSLELGDSALYFCASSVEPGTAGDTIYFGEGSWLTVV.

There are many counts of this clonotype. The V gene is TRBV5-1, the J gene TRBJ1-1, with 9 bases lining up with TRBD1. There are 13 residues in the CDR3. Germline-derived CDR1 and CDR2 are SGHRS and YFSETQ. Trimming took 3 bases from V and 4 from J; bases not matched to a gene: 1. This CDR3 reads CASSSDRGTEAFF. CDR3 coding DNA: TGCGCCAGCAGCTCGGACAGGGGCACTGAAGCTTTCTTT.

This clonotype was seen many times. The genes are TRBV20-1 and TRBJ2-7; no clear D. From germline, CDR1 is DFQATT and CDR2 SNEGSKA (reference sequence). The CDR3 extends over 13 amino acids. V was shortened by 5 bases and J by 5 bases, with 16 bases between the two germline ends. CDR3 nucleotide sequence: TGCAGTGCTCGCTTAGGGCGGTCCGACGAGCAGTACTTC. Its protein product is CSARLGRSDEQYF.

The table lists this clonotype with many counts. The CDR3 DNA reads as TGCGCCAGCAGCCATGTGGCGGGGGGGGTCAATGAGCAGTTCTTC. As protein: CASSHVAGGVNEQFF. V and J are TRBV4-1 and TRBJ2-1; 9 bases map to TRBD2. Germline V gene sequence: CDR1 MGHRA, CDR2 YSYEKL. The J segment lost 6 bases and the V segment lost 3 bases, leaving 6 bases of the junction unmatched. The CDR3 spans 15 residues.

In its sample, this clonotype was seen many times. CDR3 amino acids: CASRQNKNIQYF. The CDR3 DNA sequence: TGTGCCAGCAGACAGAACAAAAACATTCAGTACTTC. The V gene is TRBV28, the J gene TRBJ2-4; D remains ambiguous. CDR1 is MDHEN, CDR2 SYDVKM, per germline. Trimming took 6 bases from V and 3 from J, leaving 6 bases between them. CDR3 length: 12 residues.

This clonotype was counted a few times. The chain employs TRBV4-1 and TRBJ1-1; weak D call: TRBD1 (6 bases). Deletions cut 0 bases from V and 0 bases from J, with 8 bases between. CDR1 and CDR2 (germline): MGHRA, YSYEKL. This CDR3 has 15 amino acids. CDR3 nucleotides: TGCGCCAGCAGCCAAGAGGGACACCTGAACACTGAAGCTTTCTTT. Translated, it gives CASSQEGHLNTEAFF.

This clonotype was seen at least ten times. The V and J genes are TRBV5-1 and TRBJ1-2; the D is unclear. The germline CDR1 and CDR2 sequences are SGHRS and YFSETQ. Trimming took 5 bases from V and 0 from J, leaving 11 bases between them. The CDR3 length is 14 residues. CDR3 region: CASRPDIPNYGYTF. In DNA, the CDR3 is TGCGCCAGCAGGCCGGATATTCCTAACTATGGCTACACCTTC. The variable domain in full, completed from reference TRBV5-1 and TRBJ1-2, reads KAGVTQTPRYLIKTRGQQVTLSCSPISGHRSVSWYQQTPGQGLQFLFEYFSETQRNKGNFPGRFSGRQFSNSRSEMNVSTLELGDSALYLCASRPDIPNYGYTFGSGTRLTVV.

This clonotype was detected ten times or more. The V and J genes are TRBV7-8 and TRBJ1-1; D possibly corresponds to TRBD1 (5 bases). Trimming cost V 5 bases and J 2 bases, with 12 bases left between them. CDR3 size: 14 residues. CDR1 and CDR2 from the germline V gene are SGHVS and FQNEAQ. Written as DNA, the CDR3 is TGTGCCAGCAGCCGTCCGGGACTTAACACTGAAGCTTTCTTT. This encodes CASSRPGLNTEAFF.

This clonotype was seen ten or more times. The rearrangement links TRBV28 to TRBJ2-2; D perhaps matches TRBD1 (5 bases). The germline gives CDR1 MDHEN, CDR2 SYDVKM. V lost 10 bases, J lost 0 bases, and 18 bases lay in between. This CDR3 has 16 amino acids. CDR3: CATGEDSWANTGELFF. The CDR3 nucleotides read TGTGCCACGGGTGAAGACAGCTGGGCGAACACCGGGGAGCTGTTTTTT.

This chain connects TRBV20-1 to TRBJ1-1; D perhaps matches TRBD1 (5 bases). Trimming removed 1 base at V and 1 base at J, with 10 bases between. The CDR3 runs 14 residues. Germline lookup yields CDR1 DFQATT and CDR2 SNEGSKA (reference sequence). In nucleotides, the CDR3 is TGCAGTGCTAGAGGGGTGAGGGGGAACACTGAAGCTTTCTTT. Protein sequence: CSARGVRGNTEAFF.

Concerning this clonotype: A much more abundant neighbour one base away suggests this may be a read error. This sequence joins TRBV20-1 and TRBJ1-1, with a possible D match to TRBD1 (5 bases). The germline V gene encodes CDR1 DFQATT and CDR2 SNEGSKA (reference sequence). This CDR3 has 12 amino acids. The CDR3 sequence: CSAGSTVQEASF. CDR3 coding DNA: TGCAGTGCTGGTTCCACGGTACAGGAAGCTTCCTTT.

Points on this clonotype: A much larger clone is a single base away; this may be a read error. This rearrangement joins TRBV12-3 or TRBV12-4 to TRBJ2-2, with D possibly TRBD1 on 6 matching bases. The CDR3 length is 14 residues. Written as DNA, the CDR3 is TGTGCCAGCAGTTCACAGGGTAGATTCGGGGAGCTGATTTTT. It yields the protein CASSSQGRFGELIF.

With regard to this clonotype: Being one base from a much bigger clone, this may be a read error. The chain links TRBV12-3 or TRBV12-4 to TRBJ1-3, with TRBD1 matching 7 bases. Trimming at V came to 6 bases and at J to 0 bases, leaving 2 bases not matched to a gene. This CDR3 has 14 residues. The CDR3 DNA reads TGTGCCAGCAGCCACAGGGGCTCTGGAAACACCATATATTTT. It encodes CASSHRGSGNTIYF.

This clonotype has a count of ten or more. The CDR3 DNA is TGTGCCAGCACCGAGTCGGACAGGGGTCCGACCCTGTTTTTT. Encoded protein: CASTESDRGPTLFF. The V and J genes are TRBV7-6 and TRBJ1-4; 9 bases line up with TRBD1. With V trimmed by 7 bases and J by 14 bases, 14 bases remained unmatched. Per germline, CDR1 SGHVS and CDR2 FNYEAQ. The CDR3 length is 14 residues.

This clonotype was picked up many times. The V and J genes are TRBV18 and TRBJ1-1; D possibly corresponds to TRBD1 (5 bases). This CDR3 contains 15 residues. V was pared by 2 bases and J by 1 base, with 11 bases between. Germline values: CDR1 KGHSH, CDR2 LQKENI. CDR3 sequence reads: CASSPSQGPNTEAFF. The CDR3 DNA sequence: TGTGCCAGCTCACCATCTCAGGGTCCGAACACTGAAGCTTTCTTT.

The CDR3 here is CASRGRVAGAYEQYF. The DNA for the CDR3 is TGTGCCAGTAGAGGCCGAGTAGCGGGAGCCTACGAGCAGTACTTC. The rearrangement uses TRBV19 and TRBJ2-7, with 9 bases that match TRBD2. V shed 6 bases and J 2 bases; nucleotides not matched to a gene: 8. CDR1 and CDR2 from the germline V gene are LNHDA and SQIVND (reference sequence). This CDR3 region has 15 residues.

This clonotype was seen at least ten times. The CDR3 protein is CASSSQGGIAEAFF. CDR3 nucleotides: TGTGCCAGTAGTTCCCAGGGTGGAATCGCTGAAGCTTTCTTT. The V and J genes are TRBV19 and TRBJ1-1; D may be TRBD1 (5 bases). Germline V gene lookup returns CDR1 LNHDA and CDR2 SQIVND (reference sequence). V gave up 5 bases and J gave up 6 bases, with 16 bases separating them. The CDR3 totals 14 residues.

The rearrangement joins TRBV5-1 to TRBJ2-5, with 11 bases fitting TRBD1. Trimming cost V 4 bases and J 11 bases; bases outside gene matches: 7. The CDR3 extends over 13 amino acids. Looked up from germline, CDR1 is SGHRS and CDR2 is YFSETQ. Here the CDR3 DNA reads TGCGCCAGCAGCAACCGGGACAGGGGGTTACAGTACTTC. It translates to CASSNRDRGLQYF.

There are many counts of this clonotype. This chain links TRBV5-1 with TRBJ2-1, with TRBD1 matching 9 bases. Losses at the gene ends were 0 bases for V and 6 bases for J; bases not matched to a gene: 7. This CDR3 spans 16 amino acids. CDR1 is SGHRS and CDR2 is YFSETQ in the germline V gene. The DNA for the CDR3 is TGCGCCAGCAGCTTGGCCAAGGGACAGGGTGGCAATGAGCAGTTCTTC. Translation gives CASSLAKGQGGNEQFF.